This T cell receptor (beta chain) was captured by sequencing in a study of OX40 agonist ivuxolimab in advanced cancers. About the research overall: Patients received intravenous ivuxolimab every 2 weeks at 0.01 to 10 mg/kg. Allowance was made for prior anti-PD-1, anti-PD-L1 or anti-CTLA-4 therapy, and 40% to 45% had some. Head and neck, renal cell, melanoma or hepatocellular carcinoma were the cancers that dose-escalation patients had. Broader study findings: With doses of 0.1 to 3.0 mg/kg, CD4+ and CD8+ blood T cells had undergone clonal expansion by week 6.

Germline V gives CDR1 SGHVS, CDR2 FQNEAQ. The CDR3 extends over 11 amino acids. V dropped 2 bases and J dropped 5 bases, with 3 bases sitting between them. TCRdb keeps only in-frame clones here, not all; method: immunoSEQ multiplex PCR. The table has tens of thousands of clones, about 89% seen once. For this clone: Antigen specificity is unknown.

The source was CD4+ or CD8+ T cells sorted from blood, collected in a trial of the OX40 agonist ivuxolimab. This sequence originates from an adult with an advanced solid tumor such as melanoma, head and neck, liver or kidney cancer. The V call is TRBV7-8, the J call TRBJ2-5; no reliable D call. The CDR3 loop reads CASSLQETQYF. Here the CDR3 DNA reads TGTGCCAGCAGCTTACAGGAGACCCAGTACTTC. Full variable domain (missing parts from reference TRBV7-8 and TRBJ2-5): GAGVSQSPRYKVAKRGQDVALRCDPISGHVSLFWYQQALGQGPEFLTYFQNEAQLDKSGLPSDRFFAERPEGSVSTLKIQRTQQEDSAVYLCASSLQETQYFGPGTRLLVL.